Listed here are 27 T cell receptor beta chains from one sample, sequenced in a study of T cell responses to AZD1222 COVID-19 vaccine. Some clones are missing from TCRdb's copy, which holds only in-frame ones; the method was immunoSEQ multiplex PCR. The top ten hold 1.5% to 2% of the sample, which has around 150,000 clones, approximately 91% seen once. The starting material was peripheral blood, obtained on day 0 of AZD1222 vaccination. The receptors stem from an adult in good health.

For this clone: A read error may produce the germline difference seen at one junction end. In DNA form, the CDR3 reads TGTGCTAGCAGCTCTTCAGGGGGGAGCACCATATATTTT. It codes for CASSSSGGSTIYF. The J gene is TRBJ1-3, the V gene TRBV7-7; 7 nucleotides agree with TRBD1. This CDR3 region has 13 residues. The germline V gene has CDR1 SSHAT and CDR2 FNYEAQ (reference sequence).

This chain connects TRBV6-2 or TRBV6-3 to TRBJ2-2; D gene unclear. Germline CDR1 and CDR2: MNHEY and SVGEGT. Trimming removed 2 bases at V and 8 bases at J, with 9 bases between. The CDR3 runs to 13 residues. The CDR3 reads CASSYGLEGELFF. In DNA, the CDR3 is TGTGCCAGCAGTTACGGTTTGGAAGGGGAGCTGTTTTTT.

J is TRBJ2-2 and V is TRBV7-3, with D perhaps TRBD2 (6 bases). Germline assignment: CDR1 SGHTA and CDR2 FQGTGA. The CDR3 contains 14 residues. Trimming took off 5 bases at V and 1 base at J, with 8 bases between the two ends. CDR3 bases: TGTGCCAGCAGCACGGGAGTGAACACCGGGGAGCTGTTTTTT. This gives the protein CASSTGVNTGELFF.

The chain combines TRBV7-3 with TRBJ2-7, with TRBD1 as a possible D gene (6 bases). V lost 1 base, J lost 0 bases, and 16 bases lay in between. Germline V lookup: CDR1 SGHTA, CDR2 FQGTGA. This CDR3 has 17 amino acids. CDR3 sequence (DNA): TGTGCCAGCAGCTTAAGGCTTTGGACAGAAGTCTCCTACGAGCAGTACTTC. It specifies CASSLRLWTEVSYEQYF. The whole variable domain, filled in from reference TRBV7-3 and TRBJ2-7, reads GAGVSQTPSNKVTEKGKYVELRCDPISGHTALYWYRQSLGQGPEFLIYFQGTGAADDSGLPNDRFFAVRPEGSVSTLKIQRTERGDSAVYLCASSLRLWTEVSYEQYFGPGTRLTVT.

V usage is TRBV28 and J usage is TRBJ2-5; 9 nucleotides agree with TRBD1. Germline assignment: CDR1 MDHEN and CDR2 SYDVKM. This CDR3 region has 15 residues. Trimming removed 6 bases from V and 5 bases from J; junction bases left unmatched: 10. The DNA for the CDR3 is TGTGCCAGCAGCTTGCCCGGACAGGGGAGTGAGACCCAGTACTTC. This sequence encodes CASSLPGQGSETQYF.

The J gene is TRBJ1-3, the V gene TRBV13, with 7 bases fitting TRBD1. The ends lost 5 bases at V and 4 bases at J; junction bases unmatched: 2. CDR3 size: 13 residues. Germline V gives CDR1 PRHDT, CDR2 FYEKMQ (reference sequence). The CDR3 loop is CASSVGQGNTIYF. The CDR3 bases are TGTGCCAGCAGCGTGGGACAGGGAAACACCATATATTTT.

This clone was detected once. The CDR3 is CASSSEGPGGGGETQYF. CDR3 nucleotide sequence: TGTGCCAGCAGCTCAGAAGGCCCAGGGGGGGGAGGAGAGACCCAGTACTTC. The chain joins TRBV7-2 to TRBJ2-5; perhaps D is TRBD1 or TRBD2 (7 bases each). Germline CDR1 is SGHTA and CDR2 is FQGNSA. V lost 4 bases, J lost 4 bases, and 22 bases lay in between. The CDR3 covers 17 residues.

V is TRBV5-8 and J is TRBJ1-5; TRBD1 is a possible D gene (5 bases). Trimming stripped 3 bases from V and 6 bases from J, with 13 bases between. The CDR3 loop spans 14 amino acids. The V gene's germline CDR1 is SGHTS and CDR2 YDEGEE. CDR3 amino acids: CASSSRDYSQPQHF. CDR3 nucleotides: TGTGCCAGCAGCTCCAGGGATTACAGTCAGCCCCAGCATTTT.

The chain has TRBV2 and TRBJ1-2; 9 nucleotides align to TRBD1. The germline V gene encodes CDR1 SNHLY and CDR2 FYNNEI. The V and J ends lost 6 bases and 8 bases, in that order; junction bases with no gene match: 4. This CDR3 has 12 amino acids. CDR3 DNA sequence: TGTGCCAGCAGGTCAGGACAGGGGGGCTACACCTTC. It codes for CASRSGQGGYTF.

The rearrangement joins TRBV5-4 to TRBJ1-5; a possible D gene is TRBD1 (5 bases). Trimming pared 3 bases from V and 4 bases from J, leaving 8 bases between. This CDR3 region has 13 residues. Germline V gene sequence: CDR1 SGHNT, CDR2 YYREEE (reference sequence). The CDR3 sequence is CASSSDKNQPQHF. Written as DNA, the CDR3 is TGTGCCAGCAGCTCGGACAAAAATCAGCCCCAGCATTTT.

This chain links TRBV4-3 with TRBJ1-1; 8 bases are shared with TRBD1. Germline loops: CDR1 LGHNA, CDR2 YSLEER. This CDR3 is 16 amino acids long. J was trimmed by 4 bases and V by 3 bases; bases with no gene match: 10. The CDR3 coding sequence is TGCGCCAGCAGCCAGGCCCGGACAGGGTTTCTCACTGAAGCTTTCTTT. Translating it yields CASSQARTGFLTEAFF.

This chain joins TRBV7-2 and TRBJ1-5; 7 positions agree with TRBD1. V shed 5 bases, J shed 6 bases, and the junction held 7 bases outside the gene matches. The CDR3 spans 14 residues. Germline lookup yields CDR1 SGHTA and CDR2 FQGNSA. In DNA form, the CDR3 reads TGTGCCAGCAGCCAGGGGGGGGGCAGTCAGCCCCAGCATTTT. Translating it yields CASSQGGGSQPQHF.

Only one count was recorded for this clone. CDR3 region: CASSAISGTSGQETQYF. DNA for the CDR3: TGTGCCAGCAGCGCCATTTCCGGGACTAGTGGGCAGGAGACCCAGTACTTC. V and J are TRBV9 and TRBJ2-5; 8 bases agree with TRBD2. The CDR3 has 17 amino acids. The ends lost 3 bases at V and 5 bases at J; junction bases unmatched: 15. Per the germline V gene, CDR1 is SGDLS and CDR2 is YYNGEE.

The chain links TRBV29-1 to TRBJ2-2; D is perhaps TRBD1 or TRBD2 (6 bases each). Trimming pared 4 bases from V and 4 bases from J, leaving 31 bases between. The CDR3 extends over 20 amino acids. CDR1 is SQVTM and CDR2 is ANQGSEA in the germline V gene. CDR3 sequence reads: CSVAVWTARRAMRGTGELFF. DNA of the CDR3: TGCAGCGTTGCAGTCTGGACAGCCCGGCGGGCGATGCGGGGCACCGGGGAGCTGTTTTTT.

The V gene is TRBV29-1, the J gene TRBJ1-1; 8 bases match TRBD1. This CDR3 has 13 amino acids. The germline V gene encodes CDR1 SQVTM and CDR2 ANQGSEA. With V trimmed by 6 bases and J by 1 base, 4 bases remained unmatched. The CDR3: CSVTGEQNTEAFF. The CDR3 nucleotides are TGCAGCGTGACAGGGGAACAGAACACTGAAGCTTTCTTT.

CDR3 sequence: CASSPGTGDGTEAFF. The DNA for the CDR3 is TGTGCCAGCTCCCCCGGGACAGGGGATGGCACTGAAGCTTTCTTT. V gene TRBV18 combines with J gene TRBJ1-1, with 10 bases matching TRBD1. V trimming: 6 bases; J trimming: 4 bases; junction bases outside the gene matches: 8. Germline assignment: CDR1 KGHSH and CDR2 LQKENI. CDR3 length equals 15 residues.

The gene calls are TRBV6-5 and TRBJ1-6, with unresolved D. V lost 6 bases and J 5 bases, leaving 11 bases between the germline ends. The CDR3 runs to 14 residues. Germline CDR1 MNHEY, CDR2 SVGAGI. CDR3 sequence: CASRSRANNSPLHF. Here the CDR3 DNA reads TGTGCCAGCAGGTCCCGGGCTAATAATTCACCCCTCCACTTT.

The V call is TRBV19, the J call TRBJ2-7; tentatively, D is TRBD2 (6 bases). This CDR3 spans 13 amino acids. The V end lost 3 bases, the J end lost 0 bases, and 6 bases lay between the germline ends. Germline values: CDR1 LNHDA, CDR2 SQIVND (reference sequence). CDR3 bases: TGTGCCAGTAGTATCGGGAGCTCCTACGAGCAGTACTTC. Amino acid sequence: CASSIGSSYEQYF.

The chain employs TRBV28 and TRBJ1-5; 10 bases fit TRBD1. Germline-derived CDR1 and CDR2 are MDHEN and SYDVKM. V shed 4 bases, J shed 5 bases, and the junction held 5 bases outside the gene matches. The CDR3 has 15 amino acids. The CDR3 region has the DNA TGTGCCAGCAGTTGGGGACAGGGGCCCCATCAGCCCCAGCATTTT. Encoded protein: CASSWGQGPHQPQHF. The full variable domain, rest sourced from reference TRBV28 and TRBJ1-5, is DVKVTQSSRYLVKRTGEKVFLECVQDMDHENMFWYRQDPGLGLRLIYFSYDVKMKEKGDIPEGYSVSREKKERFSLILESASTNQTSMYLCASSWGQGPHQPQHFGDGTRLSIL.

The chain is built from TRBV28 and TRBJ1-1; the match to TRBD1 covers 7 bases. J was trimmed by 10 bases and V by 2 bases; bases with no gene match: 4. CDR1 is MDHEN, CDR2 SYDVKM, per germline. This CDR3 contains 12 residues. In DNA form, the CDR3 reads TGTGCCAGCAGTTTAAACAGGGGTTCAGCTTTCTTT. Protein product: CASSLNRGSAFF.

The V call is TRBV10-3, the J call TRBJ2-7; 9 bases match TRBD1. J gave up 5 bases and V 7 bases, and 9 bases lay outside the gene matches. Germline-derived CDR1 and CDR2 are ENHRY and SYGVKD. This CDR3 is built from 14 residues. The CDR3, as DNA: TGTGCCATCACTCCGGGACAGGGTGTGCACGAGCAGTACTTC. Amino acids: CAITPGQGVHEQYF.

The rearrangement joins TRBV13 to TRBJ2-1; the match to TRBD1 covers 7 bases. CDR1 is PRHDT, CDR2 FYEKMQ, per germline (reference sequence). V lost 5 bases and J lost 2; bases outside the gene matches: 9. CDR3 length equals 16 residues. CDR3 residues: CASSGGSTGAYNEQFF. DNA for the CDR3: TGTGCCAGCAGCGGGGGATCCACAGGGGCCTACAATGAGCAGTTCTTC. Drawing the rest from reference TRBV13 and TRBJ2-1, the complete variable domain is AAGVIQSPRHLIKEKRETATLKCYPIPRHDTVYWYQQGPGQDPQFLISFYEKMQSDKGSIPDRFSAQQFSDYHSELNMSSLELGDSALYFCASSGGSTGAYNEQFFGPGTRLTVL.

The chain is built from TRBV6-5 and TRBJ2-6; no reliable D call. Trimming removed 7 bases at V and 1 base at J, with 2 bases between. Germline V lookup: CDR1 MNHEY, CDR2 SVGAGI. The CDR3 length is 12 residues. The CDR3 sequence is CASKSGANVLTF. In DNA form, the CDR3 reads TGTGCCAGCAAATCTGGGGCCAACGTCCTGACTTTC.

The chain joins TRBV7-9 to TRBJ2-7; D remains ambiguous. CDR1 is SEHNR and CDR2 is FQNEAQ in the germline V gene (reference sequence). V gave up 5 bases and J gave up 4 bases, with 15 bases separating them. This CDR3 comprises 14 residues. The CDR3 reads CASSRIRTVYEQYF. CDR3 nucleotides: TGTGCCAGCAGCCGCATCAGGACGGTTTACGAGCAGTACTTC.

This sequence joins TRBV10-3 and TRBJ1-6, with 7 bases identical to TRBD1. Trimming took 6 bases from V and 8 from J; bases not matched to a gene: 10. CDR3 length equals 15 residues. The germline V gene has CDR1 ENHRY and CDR2 SYGVKD. CDR3 amino acids: CAIRQRQGLDSPLHF. The CDR3 DNA follows: TGTGCCATCAGGCAACGACAGGGCCTTGATTCACCCCTCCACTTT.

The chain employs TRBV19 and TRBJ2-2; unclear D gene. Per germline, CDR1 LNHDA and CDR2 SQIVND (reference sequence). The length of the CDR3 is 14 residues. The germline V and J ends were trimmed by 5 bases and 2 bases, with 9 bases remaining between them. The CDR3 spells CASSQTINTGELFF. The CDR3 coding sequence is TGTGCCAGTAGTCAGACCATAAACACCGGGGAGCTGTTTTTT.

This chain connects TRBV29-1 to TRBJ2-7; D may be TRBD2 (6 bases). This CDR3 spans 16 amino acids. Germline lookup yields CDR1 SQVTM and CDR2 ANQGSEA. V lost 4 bases to trimming and J lost 0 bases, with 19 bases between them. Here the CDR3 DNA reads TGCAGCGTTGCGGGGACTCCCCAAAAACCCTCCTACGAGCAGTACTTC. It codes for CSVAGTPQKPSYEQYF.